The 5 T cell receptor beta chains below come from one sample, sequenced in a study of T-cell memory formation after mild COVID-19. TCRdb independently ran MiXCR on the 5' RACE reads; one entry per CDR3 protein. The table has approximately 350,000 distinct CDR3 sequences, around 15% seen once. Sequencing was done on a sample of PBMCs or a T cell subset sorted from them (not recorded which). These receptors all come from a man younger than 35 who had mild COVID-19 (a few samples of this study predate the infection). Cell type and time point are not known.

The J gene is TRBJ2-1, the V gene TRBV12-3 or TRBV12-4; D is possibly TRBD1 (5 bases). V lost 6 bases and J 8 bases, leaving 11 bases between the germline ends. The CDR3 covers 12 residues. This CDR3 reads CASSRRAHEQFF. For the CDR3, the DNA is TGTGCCAGCAGCCGCAGGGCCCATGAGCAGTTCTTC.

This chain links TRBV9 with TRBJ2-1; the D gene is possibly TRBD1 (6 bases). V dropped 3 bases and J dropped 7 bases, with 8 bases sitting between them. Per the germline V gene, CDR1 is SGDLS and CDR2 is YYNGEE. The CDR3 loop spans 12 amino acids. The CDR3 DNA reads TGTGCCAGCAGCGCAGGGGTGAATGAGCAGTTCTTC. It is translated as CASSAGVNEQFF. The full variable domain, completed using reference TRBV9 and TRBJ2-1, is DSGVTQTPKHLITATGQRVTLRCSPRSGDLSVYWYQQSLDQGLQFLIQYYNGEERAKGNILERFSAQQFPDLHSELNLSSLELGDSALYFCASSAGVNEQFFGPGTRLTVL.

This clonotype was seen a handful of times. The junction differs from germline at one of its ends, possibly a read error. The J gene is TRBJ2-5, the V gene TRBV20-1; 7 nucleotides line up with TRBD2. The CDR3 is 14 amino acids. Germline CDR1 is DFQATT and CDR2 is SNEGSKA (reference sequence). Here the CDR3 DNA reads TGCAGTGCGCTCCCGGGACTATCCCAAGGGACCCAGTACTTC. Its translation: CSALPGLSQGTQYF.

Comments on this clonotype: A much larger clone lies a single base off, so this may be a read error. The J gene is TRBJ1-1, the V gene TRBV5-1, with 7 bases matching TRBD1. Germline V gives CDR1 SGHRS, CDR2 YFSETQ. The CDR3 consists of 15 residues. V shed 5 bases, J shed 6 bases, and the junction held 13 bases outside the gene matches. In DNA form, the CDR3 reads TGCGCCAGCAGTGGCTTACAGGGGTCAGAAGCTGAAGCTTTCTTT. Translated, it gives CASSGLQGSEAEAFF.

V usage is TRBV6-5 and J usage is TRBJ2-4, with a possible D match to TRBD2 (6 bases). The V end lost 6 bases, the J end lost 3 bases, and 12 bases lay between the germline ends. There are 14 residues in the CDR3. Germline values: CDR1 MNHEY, CDR2 SVGAGI. Here the CDR3 reads CASRGGLDKNIQYF. The CDR3 DNA reads TGTGCCAGCAGGGGAGGCCTTGACAAAAACATTCAGTACTTC.